The rows below give T cell receptor beta chains drawn from one sample of a study of control samples from healthy donors and cancer patients. Produced via immunoSEQ multiplex PCR; TCRdb's table is partial and in-frame only. This table has roughly 450,000 clones, about nine tenths appearing once. Sequenced: PBMCs. The receptor source for this set is a man aged 40-49 years with head and neck cancer. Each CDR3 is given with its conserved first and last residue. Fields, in order: J gene, V gene, clone size, D gene, CDR3 protein, CDR3 DNA. D genes are given only for firm matches. The size of a clone is reported for some rows only, either as once, few or many, or as a class for expanded clones.

TRBJ2-1	TRBV11-2	once	NA	CASSSADRFLGSSYNEQFF	TGTGCCAGCAGCTCCGCCGACAGGTTTCTAGGGAGCTCCTACAATGAGCAGTTCTTC
TRBJ1-5	TRBV15	NA	TRBD1	CATSGQGRSLPDSNQPQHF	TGTGCCACCAGCGGACAGGGTCGGTCTTTGCCGGATAGCAATCAGCCCCAGCATTTT
TRBJ2-1	TRBV27	NA	NA	CASRGVYNEQFF	TGTGCCAGTAGGGGGGTCTACAATGAGCAGTTCTTC
TRBJ2-1	TRBV21-1	NA	NA	CASSKVSADYYNEQFF	TGTGCCAGCAGCAAAGTTTCCGCGGACTACTACAATGAGCAGTTCTTC
TRBJ1-2	TRBV5-5	NA	NA	CASSLVGGGGYGYTF	TGTGCCAGCAGCTTGGTCGGTGGAGGCGGCTATGGCTACACCTTC
TRBJ1-5	TRBV5-8	NA	NA	CASSLPSLREFGDQPQHF	TGTGCCAGCAGCTTGCCCTCCCTCAGGGAGTTTGGGGATCAGCCCCAGCATTTT
TRBJ2-2	TRBV5-1	NA	NA	CASSLDRNTGELFF	TGCGCCAGCAGCTTGGATAGGAACACCGGGGAGCTGTTTTTT
TRBJ2-7	TRBV7-9	NA	TRBD2	CASSPAGGLVREQYF	TGTGCCAGCAGCCCCGCCGGGGGACTAGTCCGCGAGCAGTACTTC
TRBJ2-7	TRBV4-1	NA	TRBD2	CASSQLAGVLSYEQYF	TGCGCCAGCAGCCAACTAGCGGGGGTCTTGTCCTACGAGCAGTACTTC
TRBJ2-3	TRBV4-3	NA	NA	CASSQEGGETDTQYF	TGCGCCAGCAGCCAAGAAGGGGGAGAAACAGATACGCAGTATTTT
TRBJ2-3	TRBV21-1	NA	NA	CASSYGRAEDTQYF	TGTGCCAGCAGTTACGGGAGGGCGGAGGATACGCAGTATTTT
TRBJ2-5	TRBV7-3	NA	NA	CASSSNGQQETQYF	TGTGCCAGCAGTTCTAACGGACAGCAAGAGACCCAGTACTTC
TRBJ2-3	TRBV27	NA	NA	CASSSPGPGDTQYF	TGTGCCAGCAGTTCCCCCGGGCCGGGAGATACGCAGTATTTT
TRBJ1-1	TRBV5-4	NA	NA	CATYSLGGAEAFF	TGTGCCACCTACTCTTTGGGAGGGGCTGAAGCTTTCTTT
TRBJ2-5	TRBV6-2/TRBV6-3	NA	TRBD2	CASSSGLAGGQETQYF	TGTGCCAGCAGCTCGGGACTAGCGGGGGGGCAGGAGACCCAGTACTTC
TRBJ1-5	TRBV28	NA	NA	CASSPDLRAASQPQHF	TGTGCCAGCAGTCCTGACCTACGGGCCGCGAGTCAGCCCCAGCATTTT
TRBJ2-7	TRBV6-5	few	TRBD1	CASSSGQASSYEQYF	TGTGCCAGCAGTTCGGGACAGGCGAGCTCCTACGAGCAGTACTTC
TRBJ2-3	TRBV11-3	NA	NA	CASSRTSPDTQYF	TGTGCCAGCAGCCGGACATCCCCCGATACGCAGTATTTT
TRBJ1-1	TRBV3-1/TRBV3-2	NA	NA	CASSQGVGTNTEAFF	TGTGCCAGCAGCCAAGGGGTAGGGACGAACACTGAAGCTTTCTTT
TRBJ2-2	TRBV5-6	NA	TRBD1	CASSLAGTGTGELFF	TGTGCCAGCAGCTTGGCCGGGACAGGGACCGGGGAGCTGTTTTTT
TRBJ1-1	TRBV7-9	NA	TRBD1	CASSSAGTGNTEAFF	TGTGCCAGCAGCTCCGCCGGGACAGGGAACACTGAAGCTTTCTTT
TRBJ2-5	TRBV30	NA	NA	CAWSVRGGETQYF	TGTGCCTGGAGTGTACGTGGCGGCGAGACCCAGTACTTC
TRBJ2-7	TRBV3-1/TRBV3-2	NA	NA	CASSHRGEQYF	TGTGCCAGCAGCCACAGGGGAGAGCAGTACTTC
TRBJ1-2	TRBV24-1	NA	NA	CATSDFASVGGYTF	TGTGCCACCAGTGATTTTGCCAGTGTCGGTGGCTACACCTTC
TRBJ2-1	TRBV6-5	NA	TRBD2	CASSQSGSSYNEQFF	TGTGCCAGCAGCCAGAGCGGGAGCTCCTACAATGAGCAGTTCTTC
TRBJ2-2	TRBV5-4	NA	NA	CASSFGQRANTGELFF	TGTGCCAGCAGCTTCGGTCAGAGAGCGAACACCGGGGAGCTGTTTTTT
TRBJ2-5	TRBV2	NA	TRBD2	CASRSGLAGTVGEAQYF	TGTGCCAGCAGATCGGGACTAGCGGGAACCGTGGGGGAGGCCCAGTACTTC
TRBJ2-3	TRBV12-5	NA	NA	CASGLGGADTQYF	TGTGCTAGTGGTTTGGGAGGGGCAGATACGCAGTATTTT
TRBJ1-4	TRBV7-2	once	TRBD1	CASSTIRGSGEKLFF	TGTGCCAGCAGCACCATCAGGGGGTCGGGTGAAAAACTGTTTTTT
TRBJ2-2	TRBV19	NA	NA	CASSPRGGFAGELFF	TGTGCCAGTAGTCCCAGGGGGGGGTTCGCCGGGGAGCTGTTTTTT
TRBJ1-5	TRBV19	NA	TRBD1	CASTTDRGRNQPQHF	TGTGCCAGTACCACGGACAGGGGTAGGAATCAGCCCCAGCATTTT
TRBJ2-7	TRBV6-6	NA	NA	CASTQPGRTYEQYF	TGTGCCAGCACTCAACCAGGGCGAACCTACGAGCAGTACTTC
TRBJ2-5	TRBV7-9	NA	TRBD1	CASSSAPGQGQETQYF	TGTGCCAGCAGCTCCGCCCCCGGACAGGGGCAAGAGACCCAGTACTTC
TRBJ1-1	TRBV9	NA	NA	CASSKQGDTEAFF	TGTGCCAGCAGCAAACAGGGTGACACTGAAGCTTTCTTT
TRBJ1-3	TRBV3-1/TRBV3-2	NA	TRBD1	CASSQPWTGDGNTIYF	TGTGCCAGCAGCCAACCATGGACAGGGGACGGAAACACCATATATTTT
TRBJ1-3	TRBV7-3	NA	NA	CASSLIWWVGNTIYF	TGTGCCAGCAGCTTGATCTGGTGGGTAGGAAACACCATATATTTT
TRBJ1-5	TRBV4-1	NA	NA	CASSQVDIVWGDQPQHF	TGCGCCAGCAGCCAAGTCGATATAGTATGGGGGGATCAGCCCCAGCATTTT
TRBJ2-3	TRBV6-6	once	NA	CASGQITDTQYF	TGTGCCAGCGGGCAAATCACAGATACGCAGTATTTT
TRBJ1-1	TRBV27	NA	TRBD1	CASSFRGTDTEAFF	TGTGCCAGCAGTTTCAGGGGGACGGACACTGAAGCTTTCTTT
TRBJ2-7	TRBV6-6	NA	NA	CASIRRPDYEQYF	TGTGCCAGCATACGGCGGCCGGACTACGAGCAGTACTTC